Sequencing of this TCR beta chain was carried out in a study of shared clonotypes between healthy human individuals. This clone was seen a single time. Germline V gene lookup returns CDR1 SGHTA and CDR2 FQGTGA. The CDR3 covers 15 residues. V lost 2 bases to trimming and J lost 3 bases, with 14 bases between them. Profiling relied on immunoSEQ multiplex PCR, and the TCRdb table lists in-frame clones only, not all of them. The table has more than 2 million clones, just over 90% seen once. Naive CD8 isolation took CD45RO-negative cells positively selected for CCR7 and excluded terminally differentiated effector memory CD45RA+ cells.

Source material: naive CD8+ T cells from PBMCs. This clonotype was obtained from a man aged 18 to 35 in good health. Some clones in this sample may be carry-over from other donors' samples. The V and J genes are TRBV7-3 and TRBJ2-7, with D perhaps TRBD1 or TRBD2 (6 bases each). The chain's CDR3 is CASSLLGGRDYEQYF. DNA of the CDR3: TGTGCCAGCAGCTTATTGGGGGGCAGGGACTACGAGCAGTACTTC.